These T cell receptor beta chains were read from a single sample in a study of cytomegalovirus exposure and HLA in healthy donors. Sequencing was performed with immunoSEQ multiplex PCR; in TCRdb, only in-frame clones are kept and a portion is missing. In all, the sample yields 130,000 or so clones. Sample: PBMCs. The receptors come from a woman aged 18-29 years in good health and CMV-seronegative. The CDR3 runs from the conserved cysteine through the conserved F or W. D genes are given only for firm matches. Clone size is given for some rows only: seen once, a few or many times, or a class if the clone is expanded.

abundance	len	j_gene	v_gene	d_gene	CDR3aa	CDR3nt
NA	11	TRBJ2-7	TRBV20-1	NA	CSARLAYEQYF	TGCAGTGCTCGACTAGCCTACGAGCAGTACTTC
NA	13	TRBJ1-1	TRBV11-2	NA	CASTEAGASEAFF	TGTGCCAGCACCGAAGCGGGGGCCTCTGAAGCTTTCTTT
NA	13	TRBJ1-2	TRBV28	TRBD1	CASGGQGASGYTF	TGTGCCAGCGGAGGTCAGGGGGCCTCTGGCTACACCTTC
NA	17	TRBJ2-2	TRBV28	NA	CASITLRGAANTGELFF	TGTGCCAGCATCACCTTACGGGGGGCGGCGAACACCGGGGAGCTGTTTTTT
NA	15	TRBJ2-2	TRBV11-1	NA	CASSLVWPNTGELFF	TGTGCCAGCAGCTTAGTTTGGCCGAACACCGGGGAGCTGTTTTTT
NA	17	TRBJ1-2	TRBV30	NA	CAWSDGLTGQPNYGYTF	TGTGCCTGGAGCGACGGACTTACAGGGCAACCTAACTATGGCTACACCTTC
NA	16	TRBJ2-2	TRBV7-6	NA	CASSSQLSDGTGELFF	TGTGCCAGCAGCTCCCAACTCAGCGATGGAACCGGGGAGCTGTTTTTT
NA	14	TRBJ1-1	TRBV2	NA	CATHQVRLGTEAFF	TGTGCCACTCATCAGGTCCGATTGGGCACTGAAGCTTTCTTT
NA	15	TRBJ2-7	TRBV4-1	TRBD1	CASSQEGQIFYEQYF	TGCGCCAGCAGCCAAGAGGGACAGATTTTCTACGAGCAGTACTTC
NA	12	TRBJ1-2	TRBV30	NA	CAWSIFGEGYTF	TGTGCCTGGAGTATATTCGGGGAAGGCTACACCTTC
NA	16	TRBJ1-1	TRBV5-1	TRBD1	CASSHGQGSSNTEAFF	TGCGCCAGCAGCCACGGACAGGGGAGTTCGAACACTGAAGCTTTCTTT
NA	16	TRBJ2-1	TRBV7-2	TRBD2	CASSPQAGGPYNEQFF	TGTGCCAGCAGCCCCCAAGCGGGAGGGCCTTACAATGAGCAGTTCTTC
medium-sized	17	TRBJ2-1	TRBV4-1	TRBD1	CASSQYTGGISYNEQFF	TGCGCCAGCAGCCAATATACAGGGGGCATTTCCTACAATGAGCAGTTCTTC
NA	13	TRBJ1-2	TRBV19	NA	CASSWQISYGYTF	TGTGCCAGTAGTTGGCAGATATCCTATGGCTACACCTTC
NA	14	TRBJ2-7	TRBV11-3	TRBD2	CASSSGLAGGEQYF	TGTGCCAGCAGCTCGGGACTAGCGGGAGGCGAGCAGTACTTC
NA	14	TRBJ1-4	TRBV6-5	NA	CASSPYRVGEKLFF	TGTGCCAGCAGTCCGTACAGGGTCGGTGAAAAACTGTTTTTT
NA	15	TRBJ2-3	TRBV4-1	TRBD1	CASSLDREATDTQYF	TGCGCCAGCAGCCTGGACAGGGAAGCCACAGATACGCAGTATTTT
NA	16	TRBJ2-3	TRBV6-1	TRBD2	CASSEGAGGFTDTQYF	TGTGCCAGCAGTGAAGGGGCGGGGGGATTCACAGATACGCAGTATTTT
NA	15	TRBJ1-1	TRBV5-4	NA	CASSLGWGLGTEAFF	TGTGCCAGCAGCTTGGGTTGGGGGCTAGGAACTGAAGCTTTCTTT
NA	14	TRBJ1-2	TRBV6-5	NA	CASRSTSANYGYTF	TGTGCCAGCAGGAGTACTTCTGCTAACTATGGCTACACCTTC
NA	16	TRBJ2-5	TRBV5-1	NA	CASSLGADSQGETQYF	TGCGCCAGCAGCTTGGGCGCGGACTCCCAAGGGGAGACCCAGTACTTC
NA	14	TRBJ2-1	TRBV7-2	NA	CASSLEPGWNEQFF	TGTGCCAGCAGCTTAGAACCAGGATGGAATGAGCAGTTCTTC
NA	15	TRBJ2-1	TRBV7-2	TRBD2	CASSLGWTSGSEQFF	TGTGCCAGCAGCTTAGGTTGGACTAGCGGGAGTGAGCAGTTCTTC
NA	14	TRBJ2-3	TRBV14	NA	CASSQDTGSDTQYF	TGTGCCAGCAGCCAAGACACAGGGTCAGATACGCAGTATTTT
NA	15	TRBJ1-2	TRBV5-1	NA	CASSPVVDRFYGYTF	TGCGCCAGCAGTCCGGTTGTGGACAGATTCTATGGCTACACCTTC
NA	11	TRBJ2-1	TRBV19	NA	CASLNYNEQFF	TGTGCCAGTCTTAACTACAATGAGCAGTTCTTC
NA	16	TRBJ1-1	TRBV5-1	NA	CASSLAGGGLRTEAFF	TGCGCCAGCAGCTTGGCCGGGGGGGGGCTCAGAACTGAAGCTTTCTTT